This T cell receptor (beta chain) was profiled in a study of T-cell memory formation after mild COVID-19. Trimming removed 1 base from V and 2 bases from J, with 10 bases in between. Germline V lookup: CDR1 SGHVS, CDR2 FQNEAQ. This CDR3 is built from 15 residues. TCRdb passed the 5' RACE reads through MiXCR, listing each CDR3 protein once. The sample has some 180,000 distinct CDR3 sequences; roughly 13% are singletons. This clonotype appeared many times. Its target is unknown. Overall study results and limits: Unconfirmed was the SARS-CoV-2 specificity of second-wave clones that peaked on day 37. Contracting CD4+ clones were located mainly in CM and EM, and CD8+ clones in EMRA. Cross-reactive memory appears to have joined, as suggested by some responding clones showing up in pre-infection memory. Day 15 to 85 contracting clones showed balanced CD4/CD8; later expanders leaned CD4+.

Input material: PBMCs or a T cell subset sorted from them (not recorded which). The chain employs TRBV7-8 and TRBJ2-3; D might be TRBD2 (7 bases). The source of this sequence is a young man who had mild COVID-19 (a few samples of this study predate the infection). Cell type and time point are not known. DNA of the CDR3: TGTGCCAGCAGCTTAGGCGGGGGCGCCACAGATACGCAGTATTTT. This sequence encodes CASSLGGGATDTQYF.